These T cell receptor beta chains were read from a single sample in a study of OX40 agonist ivuxolimab in advanced cancers. The data were produced by immunoSEQ multiplex PCR, yet TCRdb's version contains in-frame clones alone and is incomplete. The sample yields roughly 60,000 clones, around 90% seen once. The material sequenced was CD4+ or CD8+ T cells sorted from blood, taken in a trial of the OX40 agonist ivuxolimab. These TCRs come from an adult with an advanced solid tumor such as melanoma, head and neck, liver or kidney cancer. CDR3s include the opening cysteine and the closing phenylalanine or tryptophan. D genes are given only for firm matches. Some rows have no size entry. The others give once, few or many, or a class for an expanded clone.

abundance | d_gene | j_gene | len | v_gene | CDR3aa | CDR3nt
. | . | TRBJ2-2 | 19 | TRBV19 | CASSISTGSAGTNTGELFF | TGTGCCAGTAGTATATCGACCGGATCGGCAGGGACAAACACCGGGGAGCTGTTTTTT
. | . | TRBJ2-3 | 15 | TRBV19 | CASSTRASPTDTQYF | TGTGCCAGTAGTACCCGGGCCAGCCCCACAGATACGCAGTATTTT
. | TRBD1 | TRBJ1-1 | 13 | TRBV30 | CAWRPGQGSWAFF | TGTGCCTGGAGACCGGGACAGGGGTCCTGGGCTTTCTTT
. | TRBD2 | TRBJ2-3 | 17 | TRBV5-8 | CASSLALRGGFADTQYF | TGTGCCAGCAGCTTGGCTTTGCGGGGGGGCTTCGCAGATACGCAGTATTTT
. | TRBD1 | TRBJ2-7 | 16 | TRBV14 | CASRPHHRDSPYEQYF | TGTGCCAGCAGGCCCCACCACCGGGACAGTCCCTACGAGCAGTACTTC
. | . | TRBJ2-7 | 15 | TRBV25-1 | CASSDSGTPPYEQYF | TGTGCCAGCAGTGATTCAGGGACCCCCCCCTACGAGCAGTACTTC
. | TRBD2 | TRBJ2-3 | 15 | TRBV6-6 | CASSYLAGATDTQYF | TGTGCCAGCAGTTATTTAGCGGGAGCCACAGATACGCAGTATTTT
. | . | TRBJ2-6 | 15 | TRBV5-1 | CASSWGGSGANVLTF | TGCGCCAGCAGCTGGGGGGGCTCCGGGGCCAACGTCCTGACTTTC
. | . | TRBJ1-2 | 8 | TRBV30 | CAWSPRFF | TGTGCCTGGAGTCCCAGGTTCTTC
. | . | TRBJ2-1 | 15 | TRBV10-2 | CASMWGGSGYNEQFF | TGCGCCAGCATGTGGGGAGGTTCGGGCTACAATGAGCAGTTCTTC
. | TRBD1 | TRBJ1-6 | 17 | TRBV18 | CASSPQSPGGIDSPLHF | TGTGCCAGCTCACCACAGAGTCCAGGGGGCATAGATTCACCCCTCCACTTT
. | TRBD1 | TRBJ2-5 | 14 | TRBV2 | CASSERQGGETQYF | TGTGCCAGCAGTGAGAGACAGGGGGGTGAGACCCAGTACTTC
. | . | TRBJ2-7 | 14 | TRBV18 | CASSPYSTDYEQYF | TGTGCCAGCTCACCCTACTCGACTGACTACGAGCAGTACTTC
. | . | TRBJ2-7 | 16 | TRBV27 | CASSRGGSGSLYEQYF | TGTGCCAGCTCTAGAGGGGGATCGGGATCTTTGTACGAGCAGTACTTC
. | . | TRBJ1-5 | 12 | TRBV6-5 | CATGRGNQPQHF | TGTGCCACCGGCAGGGGCAATCAGCCCCAGCATTTT
. | . | TRBJ1-3 | 17 | TRBV14 | CASSPPALKNPGNTIYF | TGTGCCAGCAGCCCACCGGCATTGAAGAACCCTGGAAACACCATATATTTT
. | . | TRBJ2-5 | 14 | TRBV18 | CASSPGEFGETQYF | TGTGCCAGCTCACCGGGGGAATTTGGAGAGACCCAGTACTTC
. | TRBD1 | TRBJ2-7 | 16 | TRBV19 | CASSITGTGSSYEQYF | TGTGCCAGTAGTATAACCGGGACAGGGTCCTCCTACGAGCAGTACTTC
. | . | TRBJ1-5 | 14 | TRBV27 | CASSLSSGDQPQHF | TGCGCCAGCAGTTTATCCTCAGGGGACCAGCCCCAGCATTTT
. | TRBD1 | TRBJ1-2 | 16 | TRBV11-2 | CASSPQSRGQGHGYTF | TGTGCCAGCAGCCCTCAATCAAGAGGACAGGGTCATGGCTACACCTTC
. | TRBD1 | TRBJ1-2 | 15 | TRBV7-2 | CASSFTGGRNYGYTF | TGTGCCAGCAGCTTTACAGGGGGAAGAAACTATGGCTACACCTTC
. | . | TRBJ1-2 | 15 | TRBV2 | CASSDGGGHIGGYTF | TGTGCCAGCAGTGATGGGGGGGGACACATAGGTGGCTACACCTTC
. | . | TRBJ1-5 | 14 | TRBV30 | CAWSVSDLNQPQHF | TGTGCCTGGAGTGTCTCAGACTTGAATCAGCCCCAGCATTTT
. | . | TRBJ2-7 | 13 | TRBV7-3 | CASSPGERAEQYF | TGTGCCAGCAGCCCGGGCGAACGGGCCGAGCAGTACTTC
. | TRBD1 | TRBJ2-2 | 18 | TRBV4-1 | CASSQDDRGLAGTGELFF | TGCGCCAGCAGCCAAGATGACAGGGGGCTGGCAGGTACCGGGGAGCTGTTTTTT
. | . | TRBJ1-5 | 15 | TRBV25-1 | CASSEPGQGHQPQHF | TGTGCCAGCAGTGAACCGGGGCAGGGGCATCAGCCCCAGCATTTT
. | . | TRBJ1-1 | 15 | TRBV27 | CASSPRWGTGSEAFF | TGTGCCAGCAGTCCCCGCTGGGGTACGGGCTCTGAAGCTTTCTTT
. | . | TRBJ2-2 | 14 | TRBV6-1 | CASSGQLNTGELFF | TGTGCCAGCAGTGGACAGTTAAACACCGGGGAGCTGTTTTTT
. | TRBD2 | TRBJ2-5 | 14 | TRBV2 | CASSELAVQETQYF | TGTGCCAGCAGCGAACTAGCGGTCCAAGAGACCCAGTACTTC
. | TRBD1 | TRBJ1-5 | 15 | TRBV28 | CASSLRQGVNQPQHF | TGTGCCAGCAGTTTACGACAGGGGGTCAATCAGCCCCAGCATTTT
few | . | TRBJ1-4 | 15 | TRBV18 | CASSAQNRGSEKLFF | TGTGCCAGCTCAGCCCAAAACAGAGGGAGCGAAAAACTGTTTTTT
. | TRBD1 | TRBJ2-3 | 15 | TRBV10-1 | CASSPGGAVTDTQYF | TGCGCCAGCAGTCCAGGGGGCGCAGTGACAGATACGCAGTATTTT
. | TRBD2 | TRBJ2-7 | 13 | TRBV7-2 | CASSFSGVYEQYF | TGTGCCAGCAGTTTTAGCGGGGTTTACGAGCAGTACTTC
. | . | TRBJ2-2 | 12 | TRBV11-2 | CASSLVPGELFF | TGTGCCAGCAGCTTAGTTCCCGGGGAGCTGTTTTTT
. | TRBD1 | TRBJ1-1 | 16 | TRBV4-2 | CASSPGGTGENTEAFF | TGTGCCAGCAGCCCCGGGGGGACAGGGGAGAACACTGAAGCTTTCTTT
. | . | TRBJ1-1 | 17 | TRBV9 | CASSSPTGGAMFTEAFF | TGTGCCAGCAGCTCCCCGACCGGGGGGGCGATGTTTACTGAAGCTTTCTTT